This T cell receptor beta chain was found in a study of shared clonotypes between healthy human individuals. Study-level background: The study drew on a couple of women and a few men aged 18 to 49 as donors. Study-wide results and limits: Non-shared clonotypes had lower generation probabilities than those shared by all four donors. Sharing of clonotypes among donors was expected to vary with sequencing depth.

An even split of each subset's genomic DNA across several immunoSEQ plates was performed. Libraries were prepared by immunoSEQ multiplex PCR; TCRdb keeps only in-frame clonotypes and omits some of them. The sample holds more than 1.2 million clones, 97% to 99% seen once. Trimming pared 0 bases from V and 11 bases from J, leaving 16 bases between. CDR1 and CDR2 (germline): GTSNPN, SVGIG (reference sequence). This CDR3 has 13 amino acids. A remark on this clone: Its antigen is unidentified.

The TCR originated in a man aged 25-45 years in good health. The specimen sequenced was naive CD4+ T cells sorted from blood. The sample's subset: CD45RA+ positively selected. V gene TRBV30 combines with J gene TRBJ1-1; D remains ambiguous. CDR3 in DNA: TGTGCCTGGAGTGTAGGGCCTGAGCTGGCCGCTTTCTTT. Translation: CAWSVGPELAAFF.